The entry below describes one TCR beta chain. Time point denoted: cycle 4 day 1 (C4D1), after less than seven weeks of nivolumab. Each patient experienced a relapse that followed autologous stem cell transplantation, and brentuximab vedotin exposure varied. Isolation of CD4+ T cells from thawed PBMCs was performed by magnetic negative selection. Relapsed/refractory classical Hodgkin lymphoma patients had complete, partial or progressive responses. This specimen belongs to a study of PD-1 blockade in classical Hodgkin lymphoma. This CDR3 contains 13 residues. The V end was cut by 0 bases, the J end by 6 bases, with 7 bases between. Germline assignment: CDR1 SGHRS and CDR2 YFSETQ. The method was immunoSEQ multiplex PCR; TCRdb's version includes in-frame clones alone and lacks a portion of them. The table records some 26,000 clones, approximately 79% of them present only once.

Source: CD4+ T cells from blood, taken before the fourth cycle of nivolumab. The sequence came from a human donor with classical Hodgkin lymphoma. The chain has TRBV5-1 and TRBJ2-1, with D maybe TRBD2 (5 bases). CDR3 residues: CASSLGGSNEQFF. The DNA of the CDR3 is TGCGCCAGCAGCTTGGGAGGGTCCAATGAGCAGTTCTTC. Supplemented by reference TRBV5-1 and TRBJ2-1, the full variable domain reads KAGVTQTPRYLIKTRGQQVTLSCSPISGHRSVSWYQQTPGQGLQFLFEYFSETQRNKGNFPGRFSGRQFSNSRSEMNVSTLELGDSALYLCASSLGGSNEQFFGPGTRLTVL.